The clone carrying this T cell receptor beta chain occurred once. The data belong to a study of radiation and T cells in renal cell carcinoma. Time point specified: baseline pretreatment blood. Treatment in this sample: 15 Gy SBRT to primary tumor, nephrectomy 4 weeks later. The CDR3 is 15 residues long. Trimming removed 0 bases from V and 4 bases from J, with 13 bases in between. CDR1 and CDR2 (germline): SGHNT, YYREEE (reference sequence). Here immunoSEQ multiplex PCR was the method, and the copy in TCRdb shows in-frame clones only, minus some. The sample lists more than 20,000 clones; 80% were seen once.

The TCR originated in a man in his 60s with renal cell carcinoma. The input for sequencing was blood, taken from a patient whose treatment included radiotherapy and nephrectomy. The chain has TRBV5-4 and TRBJ1-1; D possibly corresponds to TRBD1 (6 bases). The CDR3 sequence: CASSLAGGRSTEAFF. DNA of the CDR3: TGTGCCAGCAGCTTGGCCGGGGGGCGAAGCACTGAAGCTTTCTTT.